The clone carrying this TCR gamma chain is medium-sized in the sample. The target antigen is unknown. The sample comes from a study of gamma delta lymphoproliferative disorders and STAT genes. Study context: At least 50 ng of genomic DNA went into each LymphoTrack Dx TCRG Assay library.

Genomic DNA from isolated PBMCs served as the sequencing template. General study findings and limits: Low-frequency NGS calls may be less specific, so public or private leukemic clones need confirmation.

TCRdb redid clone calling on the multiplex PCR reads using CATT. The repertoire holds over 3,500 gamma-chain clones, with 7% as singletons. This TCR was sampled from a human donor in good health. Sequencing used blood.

This CDR3 reads CATWDRQGYKKLF. In DNA, the CDR3 is TGTGCCACCTGGGACAGGCAAGGTTATAAGAAACTCTTT. This chain connects TRGV3 to TRGJ1 or TRGJ2. No J segment appears in TCRdb, so it was assigned here by matching the sequence to germline. Per the germline V gene, CDR1 is VTNTFY and CDR2 is YDVSTARD (reference sequence). The CDR3 consists of 13 residues. The V gene end was trimmed by 0 bases and the J gene end by 6 bases; junction bases not matched to a gene: 5.